One sample yielded the 3 T cell receptor beta chains listed below, sequenced in a study of blood T cells in healthy people across ages. It was with a sample-barcoded 5' primer and a J-beta primer mix that a second PCR of about 6 to 12 cycles was run. TCRdb fed the 5' RACE reads into MiXCR, producing one record per CDR3 protein. Of some 900,000 distinct CDR3 sequences in the sample, about 48% were seen once. Sequencing used blood. Receptor source: a man aged 25-45 years in good health.

This clonotype showed up just a few times. V gene TRBV6-6 combines with J gene TRBJ2-1; 12 bases align to TRBD2. This CDR3 contains 16 residues. Unmatched junction bases numbered 2, after V lost 2 bases and J lost 3 bases. The germline CDR1 and CDR2 sequences are MNHNY and SVGAGI (reference sequence). DNA for the CDR3: TGTGCCAGCAGTTACCCGACTAGCGGGGGCTACAATGAGCAGTTCTTC. Translated, it gives CASSYPTSGGYNEQFF.

The rearrangement uses TRBV10-3 and TRBJ2-5, with 8 bases fitting TRBD1. Germline V gene data show CDR1 as ENHRY and CDR2 as SYGVKD. The junction had 5 bases not matched to a gene; V was cut back by 6 bases and J by 2 bases. The CDR3 is 14 residues long. The CDR3 here is CAISPRDRQETQYF. CDR3 nucleotide sequence: TGTGCCATCAGCCCGCGGGACAGGCAAGAGACCCAGTACTTC.

In its sample, this clonotype was seen a few times. CDR3 coding DNA: TGCGCCAGCAGTCCCACAGCGGGGGGGTTACTTGAGCAGTTCTTC. This codes for CASSPTAGGLLEQFF. This chain connects TRBV4-3 to TRBJ2-1; TRBD2 matches 10 bases. V was clipped by 6 bases and J by 9 bases; unmatched bases: 11. CDR1 is LGHNA and CDR2 is YSLEER in the germline V gene. The CDR3 runs to 15 residues.